This is a list of T cell receptor beta chains from one sample in a study of blood T cell repertoires in COVID-19. Using immunoSEQ multiplex PCR, the repertoire was profiled, and TCRdb retains in-frame clones only, with some absent. The sample holds approximately 160,000 clones, around 85% seen once. Sequencing was done on a sample of peripheral blood. The receptors originated from a man in his 60s who had recovered from COVID-19. Both conserved end residues are part of each CDR3. A D gene is named only where the DNA matches it firmly. Rows may omit the clone size; those that give it use once, few, many or a size class.

j_call d_call clone_size v_call cdr3_nt cdr3_aa
TRBJ1-1 TRBD1 NA TRBV15 TGTGCCACCAGCTCTCGAACAGGGGTGAACACTGAAGCTTTCTTT CATSSRTGVNTEAFF
TRBJ1-3 TRBD1 NA TRBV7-2 TGTGCCAGCAGCCAACGGACAGGGAGCTCTGGAAACACCATATATTTT CASSQRTGSSGNTIYF
TRBJ2-1 TRBD2 few TRBV19 TGTGCCAGTAAGGCGGGGGGCCTCAGCCATGAGCAGTTCTTC CASKAGGLSHEQFF
TRBJ1-6 NA NA TRBV2 TGTGCCAGTTGGGACAAGAGCTCCTATAATTCACCCCTCCACTTT CASWDKSSYNSPLHF
TRBJ2-2 NA many TRBV5-1 TGCGCCAGCAGCTTGGCGGACAGGAACACCGGGGAGCTGTTTTTT CASSLADRNTGELFF
TRBJ2-3 TRBD2 NA TRBV2 TGTGCCAGCAGCCCGCGCTTTACCCGCGGACTAGCGGGGGGGTGGGGAGATACGCAGTATTTT CASSPRFTRGLAGGWGDTQYF
TRBJ2-1 NA NA TRBV11-2 TGTGCCAGCAGCTTTAGCGGTGAGCAGTTCTTC CASSFSGEQFF
TRBJ2-7 NA NA TRBV6-5 TGTGCCAGCAGTCAACTGGGAGGCTCCTACGAGCAGTACTTC CASSQLGGSYEQYF
TRBJ2-7 TRBD2 NA TRBV15 TGTGCCACCAGCCCAAGGGGAGGGGAAACCTACGAGCAGTACTTC CATSPRGGETYEQYF
TRBJ1-2 TRBD1 few TRBV3-1/TRBV3-2 TGTGCCAGCAGCCAAGACAGACAGGGATTAAATGGCTACACCTTC CASSQDRQGLNGYTF
TRBJ2-3 NA NA TRBV5-5 TGTGCCAGCAGCTTGGGAGGGGAGGCAGATACGCAGTATTTT CASSLGGEADTQYF
TRBJ2-2 NA NA TRBV24-1 TGTGCCACCAGTGATCCGCCGGGACAACCGAACACCGGGGAGCTGTTTTTT CATSDPPGQPNTGELFF
TRBJ1-2 NA once TRBV6-5 TGTGCCAGCAGCCCCGGGCGGGGTGGCTACACCTTC CASSPGRGGYTF
TRBJ2-2 NA NA TRBV12-5 TGTGCTAGTGGTTTTCCTATAAACACCGGGGAGCTGTTTTTT CASGFPINTGELFF
TRBJ2-7 NA NA TRBV6-5 TGTGCCAGCAGGGACACTATTTACGAGCAGTACTTC CASRDTIYEQYF
TRBJ2-7 TRBD2 NA TRBV7-9 TGTGCCAGCAGCCCAAAGCGGGGACACGAGCAGTACTTC CASSPKRGHEQYF
TRBJ1-1 TRBD1 NA TRBV18 TGTGCCAGCTCACCAACAGGGGGAACTGAAGCTTTCTTT CASSPTGGTEAFF
TRBJ1-2 TRBD1 NA TRBV6-5 TGTGCCAGCAGCCCACCGGGGACAGATCTGCATGGCTACACCTTC CASSPPGTDLHGYTF
TRBJ2-1 TRBD2 NA TRBV6-5 TGTGCCAGCACACGGGGGGGTGAGTATGAGCAGTTCTTC CASTRGGEYEQFF
TRBJ2-7 TRBD2 few TRBV7-8 TGTGCCAGCAGCTTTTTGAGCGGGAGCTACGAGCAGTACTTC CASSFLSGSYEQYF
TRBJ2-3 NA NA TRBV19 TGTGCCAATAACACGAGGACTAAAAGCACAGATACGCAGTATTTT CANNTRTKSTDTQYF
TRBJ1-2 TRBD1 NA TRBV19 TGTGCCAGTAGTCCTGGGACAGGGAGACATTATGGCTACACCTTC CASSPGTGRHYGYTF
TRBJ2-3 NA few TRBV5-1 TGCGCCAGCAGCTTCTCCCCCGATTTTAGAGATACGCAGTATTTT CASSFSPDFRDTQYF
TRBJ1-5 NA NA TRBV23-1 TGCGCCAGCAGTCAACACGATCGTCTGCAGGGATATAGCAATCAGCCCCAGCATTTT CASSQHDRLQGYSNQPQHF
TRBJ1-1 NA NA TRBV7-9 TGTGCCAGCAGCTTGACATTGAACACTGAAGCTTTCTTT CASSLTLNTEAFF
TRBJ1-2 NA NA TRBV7-8 TGTGCCACCAAGCCCAAAATACAGGGCTATGGCTACACCTTC CATKPKIQGYGYTF
TRBJ1-5 TRBD1 NA TRBV6-6 TGTGCCAGCAGTCCCGGGACAGGGGAACGTCAGCCCCAGCATTTT CASSPGTGERQPQHF
TRBJ2-1 TRBD2 NA TRBV9 TGTGCCAGCAGCCCCGGACTAGCGGGGGGCCTTGGTGAGCAGTTCTTC CASSPGLAGGLGEQFF
TRBJ1-1 NA NA TRBV10-3 TGTGCCATCAGGGGGCAGAACACTGAAGCTTTCTTT CAIRGQNTEAFF
TRBJ1-5 TRBD1 NA TRBV27 TGTGCCAGCAGTTTTGCAGGGGGCGCGTATTTAGGTCAGCCCCAGCATTTT CASSFAGGAYLGQPQHF
TRBJ1-2 NA once TRBV7-9 TGTGCCAGCAGCTTGTTAGACTCTCCAGCTAACTATGGCTACACCTTC CASSLLDSPANYGYTF
TRBJ2-2 TRBD2 NA TRBV7-9 TGTGCCAGCAGCTTAATAACTAGCGGGGGTCTCACCGGGGAGCTGTTTTTT CASSLITSGGLTGELFF
TRBJ1-2 NA NA TRBV24-1 TGTGCCACCAGTGATTCTGGGGGCTGGGGCTACACCTTC CATSDSGGWGYTF
TRBJ2-1 NA few TRBV6-5 TGTGCCAGCAATGGAGGGAATGAGCAGTTCTTC CASNGGNEQFF
TRBJ1-4 TRBD1 NA TRBV5-1 TGCGCCAGCAGCCCTCGGACAGGCTTTTTCCTTGCAACTAATGAAAAACTGTTTTTT CASSPRTGFFLATNEKLFF